This TCR beta chain is from a study of cytomegalovirus exposure and HLA in healthy donors. Trimming took 4 bases from V and 4 from J; bases not matched to a gene: 8. This CDR3 comprises 15 residues. In germline, CDR1 is LNHDA, CDR2 SQIVND (reference sequence). Produced via immunoSEQ multiplex PCR; TCRdb's table is partial and in-frame only. Seen here are roughly 120,000 clones, about 87% observed once, and the top ten hold about 1.8%. This clonotype was obtained from a man aged 18 to 29 in good health and CMV-seronegative. What was sequenced was PBMCs. The chain is built from TRBV19 and TRBJ2-3, with 7 bases that match TRBD1. The CDR3 spells CASSTRDSRADTQYF. For the CDR3, the DNA is TGTGCCAGTAGTACCCGGGACAGCAGAGCAGATACGCAGTATTTT.